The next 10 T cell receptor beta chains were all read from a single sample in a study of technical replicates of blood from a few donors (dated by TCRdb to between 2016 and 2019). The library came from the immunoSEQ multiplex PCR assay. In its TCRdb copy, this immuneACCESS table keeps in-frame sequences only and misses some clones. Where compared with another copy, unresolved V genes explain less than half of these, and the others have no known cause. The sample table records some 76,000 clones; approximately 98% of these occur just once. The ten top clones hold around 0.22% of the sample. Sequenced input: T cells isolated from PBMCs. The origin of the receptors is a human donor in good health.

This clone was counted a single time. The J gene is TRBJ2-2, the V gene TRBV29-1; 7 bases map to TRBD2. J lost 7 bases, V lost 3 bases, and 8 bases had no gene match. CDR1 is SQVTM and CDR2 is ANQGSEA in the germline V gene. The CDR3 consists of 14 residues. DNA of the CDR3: TGCAGCGTTGAGTGGCGGGAGTCTCACGGGGAGCTGTTTTTT. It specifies CSVEWRESHGELFF.

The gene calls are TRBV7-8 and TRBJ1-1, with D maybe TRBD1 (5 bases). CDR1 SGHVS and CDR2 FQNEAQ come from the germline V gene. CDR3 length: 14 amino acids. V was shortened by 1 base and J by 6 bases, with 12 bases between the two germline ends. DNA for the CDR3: TGTGCCAGCAGCTTAGGCGCGGGGGGAGCTGAAGCTTTCTTT. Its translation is CASSLGAGGAEAFF.

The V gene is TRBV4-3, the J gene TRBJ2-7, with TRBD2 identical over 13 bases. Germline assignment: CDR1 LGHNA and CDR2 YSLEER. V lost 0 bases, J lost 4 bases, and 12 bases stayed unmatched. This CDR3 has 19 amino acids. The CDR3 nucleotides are TGCGCCAGCAGCCAAGAGATTCCCGGGACTAGCGGGAATTGGTACGAGCAGTACTTC. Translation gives CASSQEIPGTSGNWYEQYF.

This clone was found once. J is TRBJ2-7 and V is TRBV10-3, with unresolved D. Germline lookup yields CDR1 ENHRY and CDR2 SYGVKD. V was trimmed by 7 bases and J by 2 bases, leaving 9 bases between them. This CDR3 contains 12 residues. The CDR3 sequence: CAITAGPYEQYF. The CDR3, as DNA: TGTGCCATCACAGCAGGCCCCTACGAGCAGTACTTC.

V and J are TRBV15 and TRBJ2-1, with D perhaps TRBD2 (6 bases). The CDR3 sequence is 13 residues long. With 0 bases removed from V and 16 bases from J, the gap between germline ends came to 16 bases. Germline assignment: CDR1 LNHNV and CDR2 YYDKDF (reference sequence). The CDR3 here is CATSRDLSGHGFF. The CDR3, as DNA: TGTGCCACCAGCAGAGATCTTAGCGGACACGGTTTCTTC.

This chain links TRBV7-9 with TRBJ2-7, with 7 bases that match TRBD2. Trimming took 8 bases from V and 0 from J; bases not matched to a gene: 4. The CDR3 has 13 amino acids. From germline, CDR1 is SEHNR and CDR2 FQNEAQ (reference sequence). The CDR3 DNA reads TGTGCCAGCGGACTAGGTTCCTCCTACGAGCAGTACTTC. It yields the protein CASGLGSSYEQYF.

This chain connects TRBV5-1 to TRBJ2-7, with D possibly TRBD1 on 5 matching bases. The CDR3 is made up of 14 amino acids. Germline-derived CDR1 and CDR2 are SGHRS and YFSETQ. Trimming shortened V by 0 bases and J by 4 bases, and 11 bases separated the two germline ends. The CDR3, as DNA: TGCGCCAGCAGCTTGGGACAGCCCCTGTACGAGCAGTACTTC. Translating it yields CASSLGQPLYEQYF.

The CDR3 DNA follows: TGCGCCAGCAGCTTGCTGGGACTAGGAGTCAATGAGCAGTTCTTC. Protein sequence: CASSLLGLGVNEQFF. This chain uses TRBV5-1 with TRBJ2-1, with 8 bases identical to TRBD2. V lost 1 base, J lost 6 bases, and 6 bases stayed unmatched. This CDR3 comprises 15 residues. Germline V gives CDR1 SGHRS, CDR2 YFSETQ.

DNA of the CDR3: TGTGCCAGCAGCGCCCAACTAGCGGGAGGATCAGATACGCAGTATTTT. Encoded protein: CASSAQLAGGSDTQYF. The V gene is TRBV7-2, the J gene TRBJ2-3, with TRBD2 matching 12 bases. The CDR3 is 16 amino acids. From germline, CDR1 is SGHTA and CDR2 FQGNSA. V lost 5 bases, J lost 4 bases, and 7 bases stayed unmatched. The whole variable domain, filled in from reference TRBV7-2 and TRBJ2-3, reads GAGVSQSPSNKVTEKGKDVELRCDPISGHTALYWYRQSLGQGLEFLIYFQGNSAPDKSGLPSDRFSAERTGGSVSTLTIQRTQQEDSAVYLCASSAQLAGGSDTQYFGPGTRLTVL.

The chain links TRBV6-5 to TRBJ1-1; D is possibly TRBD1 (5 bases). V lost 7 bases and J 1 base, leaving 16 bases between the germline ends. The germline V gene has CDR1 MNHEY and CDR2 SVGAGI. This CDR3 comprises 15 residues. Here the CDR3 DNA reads TGTGCCAGCACTCCTGCCAGGGCGAGGAACACTGAAGCTTTCTTT. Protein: CASTPARARNTEAFF.